This TCR beta chain was retrieved from a study of PD-1 blockade in mismatch repair-deficient tumors. This CDR3 is built from 16 residues. CDR1 SGHNT and CDR2 YYREEE come from the germline V gene (reference sequence). V lost 0 bases to trimming and J lost 6 bases, with 19 bases between them. Every patient had mismatch repair deficiency by PCR or immunohistochemistry. Assay used: immunoSEQ multiplex PCR; TCRdb lists only in-frame clones, some missing. The table records 120,000 or so clones, 70% to 90% of them present only once. This clonotype originated in an adult with mismatch repair-deficient cancer. The J gene is TRBJ2-7, the V gene TRBV5-4; possible D gene TRBD2, 7 bases. The specimen was peripheral blood, collected 44 weeks after starting pembrolizumab. The CDR3 sequence: CASSLGVKGEGGEQYF. The CDR3 nucleotides read TGTGCCAGCAGCTTGGGTGTTAAGGGGGAGGGCGGCGAGCAGTACTTC.